The 2 T cell receptor beta chains in this list originate from one sample, sequenced in a study of blood T cell repertoires in COVID-19. The protocol was immunoSEQ multiplex PCR, while the TCRdb copy is restricted to in-frame clones and leaves out a portion. The sample includes under 200,000 clones, more than 75% of them seen just once. Sequencing used peripheral blood. The receptors come from a woman of 80 years or more with acute or convalescent COVID-19.

This chain connects TRBV9 to TRBJ1-3; D call uncertain. The CDR3 runs to 19 residues. Germline CDR1 and CDR2: SGDLS and YYNGEE. Trimming shortened V by 4 bases and J by 2 bases, and 25 bases separated the two germline ends. CDR3 DNA sequence: TGTGCCAGCAGCCCATCCCCGGGATACGGCGTCGGGACTGGAAACACCATATATTTT. It codes for CASSPSPGYGVGTGNTIYF.

The chain couples TRBV7-6 to TRBJ1-1; tentative D call: TRBD1 (6 bases). V was pared by 4 bases and J by 0 bases, with 21 bases between. The V gene's germline CDR1 is SGHVS and CDR2 FNYEAQ. The CDR3 length is 18 residues. Here the CDR3 reads CASSSKTGAGVMNTEAFF. In DNA form, the CDR3 reads TGTGCCAGCAGCTCGAAGACAGGCGCGGGGGTCATGAACACTGAAGCTTTCTTT.